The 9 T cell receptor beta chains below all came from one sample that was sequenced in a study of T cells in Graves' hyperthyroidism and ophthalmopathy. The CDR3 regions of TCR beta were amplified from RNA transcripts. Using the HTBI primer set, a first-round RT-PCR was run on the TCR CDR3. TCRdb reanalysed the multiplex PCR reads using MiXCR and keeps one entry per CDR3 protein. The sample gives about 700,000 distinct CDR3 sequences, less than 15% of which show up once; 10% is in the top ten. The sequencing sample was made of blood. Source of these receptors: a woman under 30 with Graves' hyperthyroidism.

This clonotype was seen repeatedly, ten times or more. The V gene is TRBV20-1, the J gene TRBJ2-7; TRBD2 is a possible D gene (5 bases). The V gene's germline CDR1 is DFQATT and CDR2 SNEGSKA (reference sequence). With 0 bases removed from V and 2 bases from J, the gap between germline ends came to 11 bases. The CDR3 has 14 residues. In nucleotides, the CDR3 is TGCAGTGCTAGAGACTCGTACGGGGCCTACGAGCAGTACTTC. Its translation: CSARDSYGAYEQYF.

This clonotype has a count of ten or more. The CDR3 DNA is TGTGCCAGCAGCTTGGACAGGGGGGGCGAGCAGTACTTC. This gives the protein CASSLDRGGEQYF. The V call is TRBV11-2, the J call TRBJ2-7; 10 bases are a match to TRBD1. CDR3 size: 13 residues. In germline, CDR1 is SGHAT, CDR2 FQNNGV. V lost 3 bases to trimming and J lost 6 bases; unmatched junction nucleotides: 2.

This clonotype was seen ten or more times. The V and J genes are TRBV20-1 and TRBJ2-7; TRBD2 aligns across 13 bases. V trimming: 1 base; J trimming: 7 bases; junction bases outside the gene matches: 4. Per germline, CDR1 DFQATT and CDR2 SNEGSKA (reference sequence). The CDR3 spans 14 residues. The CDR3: CSARGLAGGLEQYF. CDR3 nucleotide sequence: TGCAGTGCTAGAGGACTAGCGGGAGGCCTGGAGCAGTACTTC.

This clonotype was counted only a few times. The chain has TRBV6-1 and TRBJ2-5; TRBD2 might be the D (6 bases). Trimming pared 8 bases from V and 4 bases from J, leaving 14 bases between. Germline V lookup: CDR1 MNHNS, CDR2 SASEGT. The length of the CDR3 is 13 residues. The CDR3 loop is CASSRTTAETQYF. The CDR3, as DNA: TGTGCCAGCTCTCGGACTACCGCAGAGACCCAGTACTTC.

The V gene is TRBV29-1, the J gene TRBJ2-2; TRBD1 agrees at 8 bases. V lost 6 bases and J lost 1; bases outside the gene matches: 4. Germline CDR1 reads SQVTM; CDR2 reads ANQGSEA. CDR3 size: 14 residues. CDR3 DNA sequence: TGCAGCGTGTGGACAGGGATGAACACCGGGGAGCTGTTTTTT. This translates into CSVWTGMNTGELFF.

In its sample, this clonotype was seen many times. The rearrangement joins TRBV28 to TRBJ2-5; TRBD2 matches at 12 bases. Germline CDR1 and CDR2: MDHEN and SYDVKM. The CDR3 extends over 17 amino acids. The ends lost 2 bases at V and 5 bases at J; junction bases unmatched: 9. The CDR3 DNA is TGTGCCAGCAGTTTAAGGCTAGCGGGAGGGCCGGGGGAGACCCAGTACTTC. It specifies CASSLRLAGGPGETQYF.

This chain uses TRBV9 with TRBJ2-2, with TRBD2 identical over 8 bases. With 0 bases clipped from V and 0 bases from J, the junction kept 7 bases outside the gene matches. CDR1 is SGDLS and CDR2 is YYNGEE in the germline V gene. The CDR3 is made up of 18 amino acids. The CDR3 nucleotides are TGTGCCAGCAGCGTAGCGGCGCGGGAGGACCCGAACACCGGGGAGCTGTTTTTT. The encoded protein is CASSVAAREDPNTGELFF.

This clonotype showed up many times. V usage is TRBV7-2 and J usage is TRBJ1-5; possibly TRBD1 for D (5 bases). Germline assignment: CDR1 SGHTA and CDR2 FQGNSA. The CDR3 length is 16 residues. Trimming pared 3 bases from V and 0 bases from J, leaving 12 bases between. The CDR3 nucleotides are TGTGCCAGCAGCTTCGCATCAGGGATTAGCAATCAGCCCCAGCATTTT. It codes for CASSFASGISNQPQHF. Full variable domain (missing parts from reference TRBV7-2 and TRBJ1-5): GAGVSQSPSNKVTEKGKDVELRCDPISGHTALYWYRQSLGQGLEFLIYFQGNSAPDKSGLPSDRFSAERTGGSVSTLTIQRTQQEDSAVYLCASSFASGISNQPQHFGDGTRLSIL.

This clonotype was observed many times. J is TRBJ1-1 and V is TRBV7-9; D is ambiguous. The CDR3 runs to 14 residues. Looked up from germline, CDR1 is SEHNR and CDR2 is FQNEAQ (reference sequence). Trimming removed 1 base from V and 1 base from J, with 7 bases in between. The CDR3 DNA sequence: TGTGCCAGCAGCTTAGAGCTCCCGAACACTGAAGCTTTCTTT. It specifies CASSLELPNTEAFF.